These 7 T cell receptor beta chains came from one sample sequenced in a study of Graves' ophthalmopathy and Graves' hyperthyroidism. For repertoire sequencing, the TCR beta CDR3 regions were amplified from RNA transcripts. First-round RT-PCR used HTBI primers; second-round multiplex PCR followed. TCRdb analysed the multiplex PCR reads with MiXCR anew, one entry per CDR3 protein. The sample consists of about 210,000 distinct CDR3 sequences, 25% to 30% of them appearing once. The sequenced sample was peripheral blood. All receptors come from a man in his forties or fifties with Graves' ophthalmopathy.

This clonotype has ten or more counts. The V and J genes are TRBV5-1 and TRBJ2-7; tentatively, D is TRBD2 (6 bases). With 4 bases removed from V and 1 base from J, the gap between germline ends came to 15 bases. There are 15 residues in the CDR3. The germline V gene has CDR1 SGHRS and CDR2 YFSETQ. DNA of the CDR3: TGCGCCAGCAGCCGCGGGGCCGATTATTCCTACGAGCAGTACTTC. This translates into CASSRGADYSYEQYF. Filled out from reference TRBV5-1 and TRBJ2-7, the complete variable domain reads KAGVTQTPRYLIKTRGQQVTLSCSPISGHRSVSWYQQTPGQGLQFLFEYFSETQRNKGNFPGRFSGRQFSNSRSEMNVSTLELGDSALYLCASSRGADYSYEQYFGPGTRLTVT.

V and J are TRBV6-1 and TRBJ1-6; D not resolved. This CDR3 region has 15 residues. The V end lost 6 bases, the J end lost 7 bases, and 16 bases lay between the germline ends. Germline V gene data show CDR1 as MNHNS and CDR2 as SASEGT. The CDR3 region is CASRSAGLGNSPLHF. The CDR3 DNA follows: TGTGCCAGCAGGTCGGCGGGGTTAGGGAATTCACCCCTCCACTTT.

The V gene is TRBV6-2 or TRBV6-3, the J gene TRBJ2-7; D assignment may be TRBD1 or TRBD2 (5 bases each). The V end lost 7 bases, the J end lost 0 bases, and 13 bases lay between the germline ends. The CDR3 totals 14 residues. Germline-derived CDR1 and CDR2 are MNHEY and SVGEGT. The CDR3 loop reads CASNMIGTSYEQYF. As DNA, the CDR3 is TGTGCCAGCAACATGATCGGGACCTCCTACGAGCAGTACTTC.

The table lists this clonotype with many counts. The chain couples TRBV6-1 to TRBJ2-4, with D maybe TRBD2 (5 bases). The germline V gene encodes CDR1 MNHNS and CDR2 SASEGT. The V end was cut by 7 bases, the J end by 7 bases, with 8 bases between. This CDR3 is built from 11 residues. CDR3 coding DNA: TGTGCCAGCACGGACTCGAACATTCAGTACTTC. Translated: CASTDSNIQYF.

This clonotype was seen many times. The V gene is TRBV28, the J gene TRBJ1-5; no reliable D call. Germline lookup yields CDR1 MDHEN and CDR2 SYDVKM. Trimming took off 4 bases at V and 0 bases at J, with 7 bases between the two ends. The CDR3 has 14 amino acids. The CDR3 protein is CASSSTYSNQPQHF. DNA of the CDR3: TGTGCCAGCAGTTCCACTTATAGCAATCAGCCCCAGCATTTT.

The chain combines TRBV24-1 with TRBJ1-1, with 7 bases matching TRBD1. The CDR3 is made up of 11 amino acids. Germline CDR1 KGHDR, CDR2 SFDVKD. The ends lost 7 bases at V and 8 bases at J; junction bases unmatched: 3. CDR3 residues: CATSRDSEAFF. CDR3 sequence (DNA): TGTGCCACCAGCCGGGACAGCGAAGCTTTCTTT.

This clonotype was observed many times. The chain couples TRBV2 to TRBJ1-1; D may be TRBD1 (6 bases). This CDR3 has 13 residues. V gave up 6 bases and J gave up 8 bases, with 16 bases separating them. Germline assignment: CDR1 SNHLY and CDR2 FYNNEI. The CDR3 reads CASRETGESEAFF. Written as DNA, the CDR3 is TGTGCCAGCAGGGAGACAGGCGAATCAGAAGCTTTCTTT.